This T cell receptor beta chain stems from a study of identifying expanded T cells in peripheral blood. As to this clone: What it recognizes is unknown.

Collection occurred without any documented infections or immune events in donors. Notes on the study in general: Across healthy donors, higher total template counts meant significantly greater roughly 2-week count variance. Technical replicates showed around 1.2 changed clones; roughly two weeks about 16.4; four weeks 19.

Only in-frame clones appear in the TCRdb table, and some are missing; sequencing was by immunoSEQ multiplex PCR. The sample lists 110,000 or so clones; roughly 90% were seen once. Material for sequencing was blood. This TCR derives from a person aged 18-70 years in good health.

The chain's CDR3 is CASSGTGTGTYNEQFF. The CDR3 region has the DNA TGTGCCAGCAGTGGAACCGGGACGGGTACCTACAATGAGCAGTTCTTC. The J gene is TRBJ2-1, the V gene TRBV5-4; D possibly uses TRBD1 or TRBD2 (5 bases each). The V and J ends lost 5 bases and 2 bases respectively, with 17 bases between them. From germline, CDR1 is SGHNT and CDR2 YYREEE (reference sequence). The CDR3 covers 16 residues.